One sample yielded the 20 T cell receptor beta chains listed below, sequenced in a study of blood T cells in healthy people across ages. A second roughly 7 to 12 cycle PCR used barcoded and J-beta primers. TCRdb passed the 5' RACE reads through MiXCR, listing each CDR3 protein once. The profile covers some 1,500,000 distinct CDR3 sequences, with around 40% appearing a single time and 4% taken by the ten largest. The sequencing sample was made of blood. These receptors were collected from a woman aged 18-29 years in good health.

This clonotype was recorded a few times. The J gene is TRBJ2-3, the V gene TRBV24-1; TRBD2 matches at 12 bases. This CDR3 is built from 17 residues. The J segment lost 2 bases and the V segment lost 4 bases, leaving 6 bases of the junction unmatched. Germline V CDR1 and CDR2: KGHDR, SFDVKD. The chain's CDR3 is CATSEWTSGVNTDTQYF. The DNA of the CDR3 is TGTGCCACCAGTGAATGGACTAGCGGGGTTAACACAGATACGCAGTATTTT.

The rearrangement links TRBV4-3 to TRBJ1-4; D call uncertain. This CDR3 comprises 15 residues. Per germline, CDR1 LGHNA and CDR2 YSLEER. V was cut by 8 bases and J by 5 bases, with 18 bases left in between. CDR3 DNA: TGCGCCAGCGGCAGGTCAGCCACGGGAAATGAAAAACTGTTTTTT. As protein: CASGRSATGNEKLFF.

This clonotype came up once. J is TRBJ2-1 and V is TRBV7-9; 13 nucleotides line up with TRBD2. This CDR3 is 16 amino acids long. J gave up 9 bases and V 3 bases, and 8 bases lay outside the gene matches. Germline assignment: CDR1 SEHNR and CDR2 FQNEAQ (reference sequence). The DNA for the CDR3 is TGTGCCAGCAGCTTTACCGGACTAGCGGGAGCGGGTGAGCAGTTCTTC. Translation gives CASSFTGLAGAGEQFF.

The chain recombines TRBV12-3 or TRBV12-4 with TRBJ2-3; D possibly corresponds to TRBD2 (6 bases). Trimming removed 7 bases from V and 5 bases from J, with 19 bases in between. The CDR3 length is 15 residues. The DNA for the CDR3 is TGTGCCAGCAAACCCGGGACTCTCCGTGTAGATACGCAGTATTTT. Protein product: CASKPGTLRVDTQYF.

The sample holds a few counts of this clonotype. This rearrangement joins TRBV5-1 to TRBJ2-7; D is unclear. CDR1 SGHRS and CDR2 YFSETQ come from the germline V gene. V was pared by 5 bases and J by 3 bases, with 15 bases between. The CDR3 totals 14 residues. The CDR3 DNA follows: TGCGCCAGCAGGGAACAGAGCTTCTTCTACGAGCAGTACTTC. Amino acids: CASREQSFFYEQYF.

The CDR3 reads CASSYGFRDRGRNQPQHF. CDR3 coding DNA: TGTGCCAGCAGTTACGGATTCAGGGACAGGGGACGCAATCAGCCCCAGCATTTT. V is TRBV6-2 or TRBV6-3 and J is TRBJ1-5; 10 nucleotides align to TRBD1. The CDR3 runs to 18 residues. Looked up from germline, CDR1 is MNHEY and CDR2 is SVGEGT. J gave up 2 bases and V 2 bases, and 9 bases lay outside the gene matches.

The chain employs TRBV12-3 or TRBV12-4 and TRBJ1-6; TRBD1 agrees at 9 bases. The CDR3 is made up of 14 amino acids. V was clipped by 8 bases and J by 7 bases; unmatched bases: 6. The CDR3 DNA reads TGTGCCAGCTGCCCCGGGACAGGGAATTCACCCCTCCACTTT. It is translated as CASCPGTGNSPLHF.

This rearrangement joins TRBV7-2 to TRBJ2-7; TRBD2 matches 8 bases. Germline values: CDR1 SGHTA, CDR2 FQGNSA. This CDR3 is built from 14 residues. V lost 2 bases and J lost 4; bases outside the gene matches: 4. In nucleotides, the CDR3 is TGTGCCAGCAGCTTAAGCGGGAGTATATACGAGCAGTACTTC. This gives the protein CASSLSGSIYEQYF.

V gene TRBV12-3 or TRBV12-4 combines with J gene TRBJ1-5; tentative D call: TRBD1 (5 bases). Trimming took 7 bases from V and 4 from J, leaving 23 bases between them. The CDR3 runs to 17 residues. This CDR3 is CASIRGVVVYGNQPQHF. The CDR3 nucleotides read TGTGCCAGCATAAGAGGGGTAGTGGTTTACGGAAATCAGCCCCAGCATTTT.

This clonotype was seen ten or more times. The chain has TRBV27 and TRBJ2-1, with 9 bases aligning to TRBD2. CDR3 size: 13 residues. Germline CDR1 MNHEY, CDR2 SMNVEV (reference sequence). V trimming: 6 bases; J trimming: 6 bases; junction bases outside the gene matches: 3. The CDR3 DNA reads TGTGCCAGCAGCTTACTAGCGGGCAATGAGCAGTTCTTC. Protein sequence: CASSLLAGNEQFF.

A few counts support this clonotype. The gene calls are TRBV28 and TRBJ2-1, with 9 bases identical to TRBD2. Germline values: CDR1 MDHEN, CDR2 SYDVKM. This CDR3 spans 16 amino acids. The V and J ends lost 4 bases and 8 bases, in that order; junction bases with no gene match: 12. DNA of the CDR3: TGTGCCAGCAGTTCCGCGGGGACTAGCAAGAGGGATGAGCAGTTCTTC. It is translated as CASSSAGTSKRDEQFF.

This clonotype was recorded a few times. The V and J genes are TRBV6-2 or TRBV6-3 and TRBJ2-7, with D possibly being TRBD1 (8 bases). The CDR3 is 14 residues long. Trimming shortened V by 6 bases and J by 12 bases, and 24 bases separated the two germline ends. CDR1 and CDR2 (germline): MNHEY, SVGEGT. For the CDR3, the DNA is TGTGCCAGCAGGACAAGCGGGACAGGATCGCGCGCGTACTTC. Protein product: CASRTSGTGSRAYF.

This chain uses TRBV12-3 or TRBV12-4 with TRBJ2-5; D possibly corresponds to TRBD1 (5 bases). Trimming shortened V by 5 bases and J by 8 bases, and 12 bases separated the two germline ends. This CDR3 is 12 amino acids long. In DNA form, the CDR3 reads TGTGCCAGCAGTGCTACAGGAGCCACCCAGTACTTC. This encodes CASSATGATQYF.

This sequence joins TRBV20-1 and TRBJ2-1, with 11 bases aligning to TRBD2. The germline CDR1 and CDR2 sequences are DFQATT and SNEGSKA (reference sequence). CDR3 length: 14 amino acids. V was clipped by 5 bases and J by 3 bases; unmatched bases: 3. In DNA, the CDR3 is TGCAGTGCTCCTAGCGGGAGGAACTACAATGAGCAGTTCTTC. The encoded protein is CSAPSGRNYNEQFF.

The gene calls are TRBV20-1 and TRBJ2-1; possibly TRBD1 or TRBD2 for D (5 bases each). This CDR3 is built from 17 residues. V lost 0 bases to trimming and J lost 1 base, with 16 bases between them. In germline, CDR1 is DFQATT, CDR2 SNEGSKA (reference sequence). The CDR3 DNA reads TGCAGTGCTAGAGATGGCGCAGGGAGACTTTCCTACAATGAGCAGTTCTTC. It encodes CSARDGAGRLSYNEQFF.

The chain couples TRBV5-1 to TRBJ2-3, with a possible D match to TRBD2 (5 bases). The V and J ends lost 9 bases and 2 bases respectively, with 19 bases between them. The germline V gene encodes CDR1 SGHRS and CDR2 YFSETQ. The CDR3 runs to 15 residues. The CDR3 bases are TGCGCCACTTCCCGGGAAGCGGCTAACACAGATACGCAGTATTTT. Encoded protein: CATSREAANTDTQYF. Looking up the rest from reference TRBV5-1 and TRBJ2-3 gives the full variable domain: KAGVTQTPRYLIKTRGQQVTLSCSPISGHRSVSWYQQTPGQGLQFLFEYFSETQRNKGNFPGRFSGRQFSNSRSEMNVSTLELGDSALYLCATSREAANTDTQYFGPGTRLTVL.

The CDR3 region is CSANREDQPQHF. CDR3 nucleotide sequence: TGCAGTGCTAACAGGGAGGACCAGCCCCAGCATTTT. This chain uses TRBV20-1 with TRBJ1-5, with a possible D match to TRBD1 (6 bases). The V gene's germline CDR1 is DFQATT and CDR2 SNEGSKA (reference sequence). The germline V and J ends were trimmed by 4 bases and 7 bases, with 11 bases remaining between them. The CDR3 runs 12 residues.

The chain combines TRBV20-1 with TRBJ1-1; D may be TRBD1 (6 bases). Trimming removed 2 bases from V and 4 bases from J, with 14 bases in between. This CDR3 contains 14 residues. From germline, CDR1 is DFQATT and CDR2 SNEGSKA (reference sequence). The CDR3: CSARITGSRTEAFF. DNA for the CDR3: TGCAGTGCTAGAATTACAGGGTCGCGCACTGAAGCTTTCTTT.

This clonotype has a count of ten or more. The chain employs TRBV21-1 and TRBJ1-2. TRBV21-1 corresponds to a pseudogene. This CDR3 region has 12 residues. Written as DNA, the CDR3 is TGTGCCAGCAGCAAATCAAGGAGGTCCTACACCTTC. This codes for CASSKSRRSYTF.

This clonotype came up a few times. This CDR3 reads CASSKGAGPSYNEQFF. In nucleotides, the CDR3 is TGCGCCAGCAGCAAAGGGGCAGGGCCTTCCTACAATGAGCAGTTCTTC. The chain couples TRBV4-1 to TRBJ2-1; TRBD1 might be the D (5 bases). V was pared by 5 bases and J by 1 base, with 15 bases between. The germline V gene encodes CDR1 MGHRA and CDR2 YSYEKL. This CDR3 region has 16 residues.